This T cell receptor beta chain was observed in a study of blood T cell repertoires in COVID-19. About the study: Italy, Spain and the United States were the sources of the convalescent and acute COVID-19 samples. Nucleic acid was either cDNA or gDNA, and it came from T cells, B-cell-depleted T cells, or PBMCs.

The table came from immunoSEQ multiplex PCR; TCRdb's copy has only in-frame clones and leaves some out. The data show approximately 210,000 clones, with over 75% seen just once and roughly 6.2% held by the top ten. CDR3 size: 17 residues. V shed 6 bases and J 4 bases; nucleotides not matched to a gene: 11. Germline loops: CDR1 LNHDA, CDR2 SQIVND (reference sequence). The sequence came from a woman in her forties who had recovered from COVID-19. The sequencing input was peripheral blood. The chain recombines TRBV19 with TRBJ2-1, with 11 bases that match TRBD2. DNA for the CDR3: TGTGCCAGTAGCGCCGATTCGGGACTAGCGGAATACAATGAGCAGTTCTTC. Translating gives CASSADSGLAEYNEQFF.